This record concerns one T cell receptor beta chain sequence. Its antigen remains unknown. The sample originates from a study of T-cell memory formation after mild COVID-19. Overall study context: Clusters of TCRs were largely donor specific.

With 6 bases clipped from V and 4 bases from J, the junction kept 9 bases outside the gene matches. The CDR3 extends over 15 amino acids. TCRdb fed the 5' RACE reads into MiXCR, producing one record per CDR3 protein. Among around 320,000 distinct CDR3 sequences, around 27% were seen once, and the ten largest hold less than 15%. Study results and limitations: Contracting clones from day 15 to 85 had balanced CD4/CD8; later expanders favoured CD4+. Shrinking CD4+ clones were chiefly CM and EM; CD8+ ones were chiefly EMRA. The SARS-CoV-2 specificity of second-wave clones reaching peak at day 37 remained unverified.

What was sequenced was PBMCs or a T cell subset sorted from them (not recorded which). This sequence was found in an adult woman who had mild COVID-19 (a few samples of this study predate the infection). Cell type and time point are not known. This chain uses TRBV12-3 or TRBV12-4 with TRBJ1-3, with 7 bases aligning to TRBD1. The CDR3 loop reads CASSLQQGFGNTIYF. The CDR3, as DNA: TGTGCCAGCAGCCTTCAACAGGGGTTCGGAAACACCATATATTTT.